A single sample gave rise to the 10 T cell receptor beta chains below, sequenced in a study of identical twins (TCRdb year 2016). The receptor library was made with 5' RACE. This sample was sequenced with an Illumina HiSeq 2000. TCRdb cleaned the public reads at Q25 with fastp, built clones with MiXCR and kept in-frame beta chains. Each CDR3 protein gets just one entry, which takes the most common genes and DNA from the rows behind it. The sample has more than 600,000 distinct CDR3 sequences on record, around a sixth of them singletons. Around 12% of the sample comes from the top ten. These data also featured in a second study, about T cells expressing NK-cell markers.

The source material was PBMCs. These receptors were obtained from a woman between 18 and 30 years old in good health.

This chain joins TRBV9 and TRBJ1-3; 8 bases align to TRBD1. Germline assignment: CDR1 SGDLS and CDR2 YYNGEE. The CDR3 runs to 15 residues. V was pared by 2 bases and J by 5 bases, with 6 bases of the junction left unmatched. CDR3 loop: CASSVQGAIRNTIYF. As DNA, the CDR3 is TGTGCCAGCAGCGTGCAGGGGGCGATCCGAAACACCATATATTTT.

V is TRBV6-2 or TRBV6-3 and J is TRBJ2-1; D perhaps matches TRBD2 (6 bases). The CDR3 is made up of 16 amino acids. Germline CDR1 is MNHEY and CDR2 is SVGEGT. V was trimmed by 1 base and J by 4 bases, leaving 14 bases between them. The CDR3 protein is CASSYLRFSGYNEQFF. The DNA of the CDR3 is TGTGCCAGCAGTTACTTGAGGTTTAGCGGTTACAATGAGCAGTTCTTC.

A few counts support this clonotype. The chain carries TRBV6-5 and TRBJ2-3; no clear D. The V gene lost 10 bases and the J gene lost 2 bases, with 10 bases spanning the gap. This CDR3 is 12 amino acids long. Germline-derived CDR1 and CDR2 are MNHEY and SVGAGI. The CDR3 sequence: CATSDPTDTQYF. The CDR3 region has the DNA TGTGCCACTTCAGACCCCACAGATACGCAGTATTTT.

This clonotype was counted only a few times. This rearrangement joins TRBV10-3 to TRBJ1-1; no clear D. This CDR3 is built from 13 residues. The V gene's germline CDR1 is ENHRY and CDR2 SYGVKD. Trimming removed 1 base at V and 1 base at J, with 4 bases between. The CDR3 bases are TGTGCCATCAGTGAGTGGCAGAACACTGAAGCTTTCTTT. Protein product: CAISEWQNTEAFF.

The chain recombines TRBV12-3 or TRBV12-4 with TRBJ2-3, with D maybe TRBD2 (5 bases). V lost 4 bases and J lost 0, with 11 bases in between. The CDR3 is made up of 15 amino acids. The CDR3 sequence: CASSSDGDSTDTQYF. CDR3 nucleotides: TGTGCCAGCAGTTCTGACGGGGATAGCACAGATACGCAGTATTTT.

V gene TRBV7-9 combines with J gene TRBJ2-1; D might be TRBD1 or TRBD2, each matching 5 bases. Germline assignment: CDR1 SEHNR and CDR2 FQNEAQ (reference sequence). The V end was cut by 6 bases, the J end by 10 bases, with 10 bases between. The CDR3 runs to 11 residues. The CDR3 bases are TGTGCCAGCAGAGAAGAGGGGGAGCAGTTCTTC. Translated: CASREEGEQFF.

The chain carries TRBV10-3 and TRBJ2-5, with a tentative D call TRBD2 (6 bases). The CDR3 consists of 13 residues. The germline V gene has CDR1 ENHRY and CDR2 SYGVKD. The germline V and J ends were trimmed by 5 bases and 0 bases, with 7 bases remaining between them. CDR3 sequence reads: CAISRDYQETQYF. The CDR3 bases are TGTGCCATCAGTCGGGACTACCAAGAGACCCAGTACTTC.

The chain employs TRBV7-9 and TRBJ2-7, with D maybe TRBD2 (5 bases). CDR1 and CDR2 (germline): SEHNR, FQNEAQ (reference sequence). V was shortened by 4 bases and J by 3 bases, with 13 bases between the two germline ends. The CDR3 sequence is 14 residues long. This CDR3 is CASSSTGRGYEQYF. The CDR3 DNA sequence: TGTGCCAGCAGCTCCACGGGTCGGGGCTACGAGCAGTACTTC. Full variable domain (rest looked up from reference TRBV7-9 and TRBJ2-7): DTGVSQNPRHKITKRGQNVTFRCDPISEHNRLYWYRQTLGQGPEFLTYFQNEAQLEKSRLLSDRFSAERPKGSFSTLEIQRTEQGDSAMYLCASSSTGRGYEQYFGPGTRLTVT.

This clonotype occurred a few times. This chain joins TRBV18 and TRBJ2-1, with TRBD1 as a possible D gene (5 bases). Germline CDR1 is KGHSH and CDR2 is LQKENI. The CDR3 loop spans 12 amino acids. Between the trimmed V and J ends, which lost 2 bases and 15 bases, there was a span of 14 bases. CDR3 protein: CASSPDSPHLFF. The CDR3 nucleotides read TGTGCCAGCTCACCAGACAGCCCCCACCTGTTCTTC.

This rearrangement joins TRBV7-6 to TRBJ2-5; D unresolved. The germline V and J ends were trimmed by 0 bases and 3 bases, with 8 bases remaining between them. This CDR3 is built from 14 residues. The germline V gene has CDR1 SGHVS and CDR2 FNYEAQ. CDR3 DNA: TGTGCCAGCAGCTTAGCGGCCGCCGAAGAGACCCAGTACTTC. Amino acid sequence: CASSLAAAEETQYF.